One sample yielded the 16 T cell receptor beta chains listed below, sequenced in a study of shared clonotypes between healthy human individuals. Sequencing used immunoSEQ multiplex PCR; TCRdb keeps in-frame clones, though not all of them. The sample has millions of clones; approximately 95% are singletons. Sequenced material: naive CD4+ T cells from PBMCs. The sample's subset: CD45RA+ positively selected. These receptor sequences come from a man aged 18 to 29 in good health. Some clones in this sample may be carry-over from other donors' samples.

This clone has just one count. This chain joins TRBV5-1 and TRBJ2-2; 13 nucleotides match TRBD2. J gave up 7 bases and V 4 bases, and 7 bases lay outside the gene matches. Germline V CDR1 and CDR2: SGHRS, YFSETQ. There are 16 residues in the CDR3. CDR3 loop: CASSLPGTSGIGELFF. The CDR3 DNA sequence: TGCGCCAGCAGCCTTCCCGGGACTAGCGGGATCGGGGAGCTGTTTTTT.

The CDR3, as DNA: TGCGCCAGCAGCCAAAGGAGCACAGATACGCAGTATTTT. Translation gives CASSQRSTDTQYF. The genes are TRBV5-1 and TRBJ2-3; no clear D. Trimming cost V 4 bases and J 0 bases, with 6 bases left between them. The CDR3 has 13 amino acids. Germline V gene data show CDR1 as SGHRS and CDR2 as YFSETQ. The complete variable domain, with remaining parts taken from reference TRBV5-1 and TRBJ2-3, reads KAGVTQTPRYLIKTRGQQVTLSCSPISGHRSVSWYQQTPGQGLQFLFEYFSETQRNKGNFPGRFSGRQFSNSRSEMNVSTLELGDSALYLCASSQRSTDTQYFGPGTRLTVL.

This CDR3 reads CASSVLTGTQNIQYF. The DNA for the CDR3 is TGCGCCAGCAGCGTTCTTACAGGGACCCAAAACATTCAGTACTTC. This chain connects TRBV5-1 to TRBJ2-4; a possible D gene is TRBD1 (6 bases). CDR3 length: 15 amino acids. CDR1 SGHRS and CDR2 YFSETQ come from the germline V gene. The V and J ends lost 4 bases and 5 bases respectively, with 16 bases between them.

The gene calls are TRBV28 and TRBJ1-2; TRBD1 matches 9 bases. V shed 4 bases, J shed 5 bases, and the junction held 11 bases outside the gene matches. The CDR3 has 16 amino acids. In germline, CDR1 is MDHEN, CDR2 SYDVKM. The CDR3 region is CASSSGTGLPEYGYTF. In DNA, the CDR3 is TGTGCCAGCAGTTCCGGGACAGGGCTGCCCGAATATGGCTACACCTTC.

This chain links TRBV15 with TRBJ1-4; possibly TRBD1 for D (5 bases). The CDR3 length is 11 residues. Germline values: CDR1 LNHNV, CDR2 YYDKDF (reference sequence). V was shortened by 8 bases and J by 8 bases, with 9 bases between the two germline ends. The CDR3 nucleotides read TGTGCCACCGCCAGGGCAGAAAAACTGTTTTTT. It yields the protein CATARAEKLFF.

This clone was seen a single time. V is TRBV9 and J is TRBJ2-1; D may be TRBD2 (6 bases). The V end lost 6 bases, the J end lost 9 bases, and 16 bases lay between the germline ends. The CDR3 loop spans 13 amino acids. Germline V gives CDR1 SGDLS, CDR2 YYNGEE. This CDR3 reads CASNTGAAGEQFF. CDR3 sequence (DNA): TGTGCCAGCAACACGGGAGCCGCCGGTGAGCAGTTCTTC.

The J gene is TRBJ1-4, the V gene TRBV5-4; 12 nucleotides line up with TRBD1. The V and J ends lost 4 bases and 6 bases, in that order; junction bases with no gene match: 4. CDR1 is SGHNT and CDR2 is YYREEE in the germline V gene (reference sequence). CDR3 length: 15 residues. The CDR3 is CASSAGQGADEKLFF. CDR3 DNA: TGTGCCAGCAGCGCGGGACAGGGGGCAGATGAAAAACTGTTTTTT.

The chain uses TRBV19 and TRBJ1-1, with D unclear. The CDR3 covers 13 residues. Germline V gene lookup returns CDR1 LNHDA and CDR2 SQIVND (reference sequence). Trimming left V 6 bases short and J 1 base short, with 9 bases between. This chain's CDR3 is CASSLAANTEAFF. CDR3 nucleotides: TGTGCCAGTAGCCTGGCAGCGAACACTGAAGCTTTCTTT.

V usage is TRBV29-1 and J usage is TRBJ2-5; 7 bases agree with TRBD1. The assigned J gene may be wrong: the sequence end matches TRBJ2-7 better. The CDR3 sequence is 14 residues long. CDR1 and CDR2 from the germline V gene are SQVTM and ANQGSEA. The CDR3 nucleotides read TGCAGCGCCGGTCTGGGACAGAGAAACTACGAGCAGTACTTC. This encodes CSAGLGQRNYEQYF.

The table lists this clone with a count of one. V is TRBV2 and J is TRBJ1-5, with 7 bases that match TRBD1. Germline CDR1 and CDR2: SNHLY and FYNNEI. The junction had 15 bases not matched to a gene; V was cut back by 7 bases and J by 9 bases. The CDR3 runs to 15 residues. The CDR3 sequence: CASNSGTVLRGPQHF. The CDR3 DNA sequence: TGTGCCAGCAATTCCGGGACAGTCCTTCGGGGGCCCCAGCATTTT.

CDR3 residues: CASSQELAGRSSGANVLTF. CDR3 nucleotide sequence: TGTGCCAGCAGCCAAGAATTGGCAGGTAGGAGCTCTGGGGCCAACGTCCTGACTTTC. V and J are TRBV4-2 and TRBJ2-6, with D unclear. Trimming removed 0 bases from V and 0 bases from J, with 15 bases in between. Germline CDR1 LGHNA, CDR2 YNFKEQ. This CDR3 spans 19 amino acids.

This rearrangement joins TRBV6-1 to TRBJ2-7, with D possibly TRBD1 on 5 matching bases. V was cut by 6 bases and J by 5 bases, with 8 bases left in between. Germline lookup yields CDR1 MNHNS and CDR2 SASEGT. This CDR3 has 11 amino acids. This CDR3 is CASSTGDEQYF. CDR3 nucleotides: TGTGCCAGCAGCACAGGCGACGAGCAGTACTTC.

CDR3 in amino acids: CATGETLRLAGAKEQFF. The DNA for the CDR3 is TGTGCCACCGGGGAGACACTCCGACTAGCGGGAGCCAAGGAGCAGTTCTTC. The chain uses TRBV10-3 and TRBJ2-1; 12 nucleotides line up with TRBD2. The CDR3 consists of 17 residues. CDR1 and CDR2 (germline): ENHRY, SYGVKD. V shed 10 bases and J 10 bases; nucleotides not matched to a gene: 20.

CDR3 loop: CASSSAAGLLGEQFF. As DNA, the CDR3 is TGTGCCAGCAGCTCAGCGGCCGGCCTCTTGGGTGAGCAGTTCTTC. This chain uses TRBV7-7 with TRBJ2-1; possibly TRBD2 for D (5 bases). CDR1 SSHAT and CDR2 FNYEAQ come from the germline V gene (reference sequence). This CDR3 comprises 15 residues. Between the trimmed V and J ends, which lost 4 bases and 9 bases, there was a span of 19 bases.

This chain uses TRBV6-6 with TRBJ2-7; D is perhaps TRBD1 (6 bases). V lost 5 bases and J lost 5, with 10 bases in between. The CDR3 contains 12 residues. The germline gives CDR1 MNHNY, CDR2 SVGAGI (reference sequence). The CDR3, as DNA: TGTGCCAGCAGTCACAGGGTCCACGAGCAGTACTTC. Translated: CASSHRVHEQYF.

Comment on this clone: Distinct nucleotide sequences in the sample also encode this CDR3. The V call is TRBV5-4, the J call TRBJ2-3, with TRBD2 matching 12 bases. The germline V gene encodes CDR1 SGHNT and CDR2 YYREEE (reference sequence). This CDR3 is built from 15 residues. V shed 3 bases and J 2 bases; nucleotides not matched to a gene: 1. CDR3 protein: CASSSSGRDTDTQYF. In nucleotides, the CDR3 is TGTGCCAGCAGCTCTAGCGGGAGGGACACAGATACGCAGTATTTT.